This T cell receptor (beta chain) was documented in a study of control samples from healthy donors and cancer patients (dated by TCRdb to the early 2020s). Details on this clone: What this receptor recognizes is not known. Nothing much larger sits one base from this clone, and base qualities are not available.

The library was prepared using the immunoSEQ multiplex PCR assay. TCRdb obtained this table from immuneACCESS and retained in-frame rearrangements with V and J assigned. These tables miss some clones; where compared with another copy, unresolved V genes account for less than half of the shortfall, and the remainder is unexplained. This sample has some 120,000 clones in its table, and about 91% of those were observed once. Approximately 9% of the sample is taken by the ten largest. The CDR3 runs 13 residues from the cysteine to the phenylalanine. The kept DNA is CDR3 alone, 39 bases in frame from the first base. Relative to germline, V is 4 bases shorter and J is 7 bases shorter, with 13 bases between their ends. CDR1 and CDR2 (MNHEY, SMNVEV) derive from the germline V gene (reference sequence).

This receptor was taken from a man aged 18 to 30 in good health. The sequence joins TRBV27 to TRBJ1-1; a tentative D call is TRBD1 (5 bases match). Specimen: blood. The CDR3 has the sequence CASSSQVFGEAFF. The nucleotide sequence reads as follows: TGTGCCAGCAGTTCACAGGTGTTTGGTGAAGCTTTCTTT.